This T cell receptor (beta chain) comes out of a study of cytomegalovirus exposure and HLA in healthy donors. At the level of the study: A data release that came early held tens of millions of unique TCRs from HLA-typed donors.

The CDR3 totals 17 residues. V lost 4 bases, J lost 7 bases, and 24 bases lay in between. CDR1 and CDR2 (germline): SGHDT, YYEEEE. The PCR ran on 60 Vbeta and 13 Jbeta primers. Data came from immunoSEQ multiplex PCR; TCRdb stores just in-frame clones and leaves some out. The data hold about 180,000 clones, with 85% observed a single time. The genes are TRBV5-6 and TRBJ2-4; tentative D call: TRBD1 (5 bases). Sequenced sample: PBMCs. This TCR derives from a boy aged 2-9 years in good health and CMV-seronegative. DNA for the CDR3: TGTGCCAGCAGCCTAGGGCAGGGCGTGGGTACGGCTAACATTCAGTACTTC. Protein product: CASSLGQGVGTANIQYF. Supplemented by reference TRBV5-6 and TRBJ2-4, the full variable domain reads DAGVTQSPTHLIKTRGQQVTLRCSPKSGHDTVSWYQQALGQGPQFIFQYYEEEERQRGNFPDRFSGHQFPNYSSELNVNALLLGDSALYLCASSLGQGVGTANIQYFGAGTRLSVL.